This record covers a single T cell receptor beta chain. The antigen remains unidentified. This sample is part of a study of CD8 T cell repertoires and HIV-1 epitope variants. Study-wide background: Each of Twenty-five Gag and Nef epitope peptides stimulated a separate culture. Autologous T cell-negative cells served as antigen-presenting cells in equal numbers.

Germline CDR1 is MDHEN and CDR2 is SYDVKM. This CDR3 region has 14 residues. Trimming cost V 3 bases and J 3 bases, with 11 bases left between them. TCRdb's table, derived via immunoSEQ multiplex PCR, lists solely in-frame clones and lacks some. The sample records 6,000 or so clones, around two thirds being singletons. Whole-study results and caveats: This assay reports beta chains of antigen-expanded cells, not T cell function. Most of the nine antigen-specific clonotypes appeared cross-reactive to autologous or escape variants.

The sequence came from a male donor with HIV. The sample comprised cultured CD8+ T cells derived from PBMCs. The V call is TRBV28, the J call TRBJ1-1; possible D gene TRBD1, 6 bases. The CDR3: CASSFLAGDTEAFF. CDR3 DNA sequence: TGTGCCAGCAGTTTTCTAGCAGGGGACACTGAAGCTTTCTTT.